The sequence of this T cell receptor beta chain was determined in a study of CD8+ T cells in alopecia areata. Peripheral blood samples and lesional scalp punch biopsies were obtained from alopecia areata patients. Separation by sorting yielded CD4+ and CD8+ T cells from PBMCs. The CDR3 runs 8 residues. Germline CDR1 SNHLY, CDR2 FYNNEI. V lost 7 bases and J lost 8, with 2 bases in between. Sequencing used cDNA as its template, made by extracting RNA and reverse transcribing it. The method was immunoSEQ multiplex PCR; TCRdb's version includes in-frame clones alone and lacks a portion of them. The profile shows 200,000 to 250,000 clones, more than 45% of them singletons.

The chain couples TRBV2 to TRBJ1-2; D remains ambiguous. Here the sequenced sample was CD4+ T cells sorted from blood, taken at week 0. The clonotype was recovered from a human donor with alopecia areata. The CDR3 DNA follows: TGTGCCAGCAAGGGCTACACCTTC. It codes for CASKGYTF.